These 27 T cell receptor beta chains share one sample of origin, sequenced in a study of shared clonotypes between healthy human individuals (dated by TCRdb to 2020 to 2022). The library came from the immunoSEQ multiplex PCR assay. Here the immuneACCESS table is served through TCRdb, limited to in-frame sequences with V and J called. Missing clones are a known gap in these copies; in checked studies unresolved V genes cover under half, and the rest lacks a known reason. Across this sample there are hundreds of thousands of clones, with roughly 73% seen only once. The ten largest clones capture around 1.7% of the sample. Sequenced input: memory CD4+ T cells sorted from blood. This sample's cell subset or site label indicates: CD45RA-negative fraction. Receptors were obtained from a woman aged 25 to 39 in good health.

The chain combines TRBV15 with TRBJ2-7; TRBD2 matches at 8 bases. CDR1 is LNHNV and CDR2 is YYDKDF in the germline V gene (reference sequence). The V gene end was trimmed by 4 bases and the J gene end by 1 base; junction bases not matched to a gene: 15. The CDR3 loop spans 18 amino acids. The CDR3 region is CATSKIRGDGRGSYEQYF. In nucleotides, the CDR3 is TGTGCCACCAGCAAGATCAGAGGGGACGGGAGGGGTTCCTACGAGCAGTACTTC.

The chain carries TRBV2 and TRBJ1-1, with 8 bases that match TRBD1. V shed 8 bases and J 1 base; nucleotides not matched to a gene: 9. The CDR3 runs 15 residues. Germline CDR1 and CDR2: SNHLY and FYNNEI. In DNA, the CDR3 is TGTGCCAGCCGTGCCAGGGGGCTGGGGAACACTGAAGCTTTCTTT. Protein: CASRARGLGNTEAFF.

The CDR3: CASSESHGTEAFF. Here the CDR3 DNA reads TGTGCCAGCAGTGAGTCGCACGGGACAGAAGCTTTCTTT. This sequence joins TRBV6-4 and TRBJ1-1, with D maybe TRBD1 (6 bases). The length of the CDR3 is 13 residues. From germline, CDR1 is MRHNA and CDR2 SNTAGT. V lost 3 bases and J 8 bases, leaving 13 bases between the germline ends.

This clone was recorded once. The same CDR3 also results from other DNA sequences found in this sample. The chain has TRBV18 and TRBJ2-7; D is perhaps TRBD1 (5 bases). CDR3 length equals 13 residues. Germline assignment: CDR1 KGHSH and CDR2 LQKENI. V was pared by 1 base and J by 5 bases, with 9 bases between. For the CDR3, the DNA is TGTGCCAGCTCACCACGGGGCTTAGACGAGCAGTACTTC. Its protein product is CASSPRGLDEQYF.

V and J are TRBV28 and TRBJ2-7; D not resolved. This CDR3 has 14 residues. Per germline, CDR1 MDHEN and CDR2 SYDVKM. Trimming pared 5 bases from V and 5 bases from J, leaving 16 bases between. This CDR3 reads CASSRTVLPHEQYF. In nucleotides, the CDR3 is TGTGCCAGCAGTCGGACGGTCCTACCCCACGAGCAGTACTTC.

A note on this clone: The same CDR3 arises from other DNA sequences in this sample as well. The chain uses TRBV28 and TRBJ2-6; D uncertain. The germline V and J ends were trimmed by 2 bases and 0 bases, with 5 bases remaining between them. This CDR3 region has 15 residues. Germline V gene data show CDR1 as MDHEN and CDR2 as SYDVKM. The DNA of the CDR3 is TGTGCCAGCAGTTTAGGCAGCTCTGGGGCCAACGTCCTGACTTTC. Amino acids: CASSLGSSGANVLTF.

About this clone: In the same sample, other DNA sequences code for this CDR3. The chain has TRBV4-1 and TRBJ2-7; possible D gene TRBD1, 5 bases. V gave up 0 bases and J gave up 3 bases, with 12 bases separating them. There are 15 residues in the CDR3. Germline V lookup: CDR1 MGHRA, CDR2 YSYEKL. The CDR3 nucleotides are TGCGCCAGCAGCCAAGATCGAGGCAGGGTCTACGAGCAGTACTTC. The encoded protein is CASSQDRGRVYEQYF.

CDR3 coding DNA: TGTGCCACCAGCAGAGATCCTCGCGACGGTCGCAATGAGCAGTTCTTC. Residues: CATSRDPRDGRNEQFF. The rearrangement uses TRBV15 and TRBJ2-1, with D unresolved. The length of the CDR3 is 16 residues. Germline CDR1 LNHNV, CDR2 YYDKDF (reference sequence). With 0 bases removed from V and 6 bases from J, the gap between germline ends came to 15 bases.

This clone was seen more than once but under ten times. The chain couples TRBV6-5 to TRBJ1-1; 9 bases match TRBD1. The germline CDR1 and CDR2 sequences are MNHEY and SVGAGI. V was pared by 5 bases and J by 4 bases, with 2 bases of the junction left unmatched. CDR3 size: 13 residues. The CDR3 DNA sequence: TGTGCCAGCAGTCTACAGGGGGCCACTGAAGCTTTCTTT. Translation: CASSLQGATEAFF.

The chain couples TRBV21-1 to TRBJ2-2; the table's D call of TRBD1 was not tested on the DNA. TRBV21-1 is given as a pseudogene. This CDR3 has 16 amino acids. The chain's CDR3 is CASSAPTGTNTGELFF. The DNA of the CDR3 is TGTGCCAGCAGCGCACCGACAGGGACGAACACCGGGGAGCTGTTTTTT.

V is TRBV6-6 and J is TRBJ2-7; 7 nucleotides agree with TRBD2. CDR3 length equals 14 residues. Germline-derived CDR1 and CDR2 are MNHNY and SVGAGI (reference sequence). Germline trimming cut 0 bases from V and 6 bases from J; bases unmatched to any gene: 5. CDR3 nucleotides: TGTGCCAGCAGTTACTCGAGCGGGACGACCGAGCAGTACTTC. Its protein is CASSYSSGTTEQYF.

The CDR3 DNA is TGTGCCAGCAGCCTTGAACCGGCACAAGAGACCCAGTACTTC. It codes for CASSLEPAQETQYF. The chain combines TRBV14 with TRBJ2-5; no clear D gene. The CDR3 is 14 residues long. Germline values: CDR1 SGHDN, CDR2 FVKESK. Between the trimmed V and J ends, which lost 4 bases and 2 bases, there was a span of 11 bases. Supplemented by reference TRBV14 and TRBJ2-5, the full variable domain reads EAGVTQFPSHSVIEKGQTVTLRCDPISGHDNLYWYRRVMGKEIKFLLHFVKESKQDESGMPNNRFLAERTGGTYSTLKVQPAELEDSGVYFCASSLEPAQETQYFGPGTRLLVL.

J is TRBJ2-7 and V is TRBV27; D possibly corresponds to TRBD2 (6 bases). V lost 3 bases and J lost 6, with 12 bases in between. Germline lookup yields CDR1 MNHEY and CDR2 SMNVEV (reference sequence). This CDR3 comprises 13 residues. This chain's CDR3 is CASSLTRGSEQYF. The CDR3 coding sequence is TGTGCCAGCAGTTTGACTAGGGGATCCGAGCAGTACTTC.

This chain uses TRBV11-3 with TRBJ2-7, with 12 bases fitting TRBD1. The CDR3 contains 15 residues. CDR1 SGHNT and CDR2 YENEEA come from the germline V gene. V lost 5 bases, J lost 4 bases, and 6 bases stayed unmatched. The CDR3 DNA is TGTGCCAGCAGCCAAGGGACAGGGGGCACATACGAGCAGTACTTC. This sequence encodes CASSQGTGGTYEQYF.

Concerning this clone itself: Other DNA sequences in the same sample also yield this CDR3. The CDR3, as DNA: TGCGCCAGCAGTAGGTACGGAGGTTACGAGCAGTACTTC. It encodes CASSRYGGYEQYF. The gene calls are TRBV10-1 and TRBJ2-7, with a tentative D call TRBD2 (5 bases). The V gene lost 5 bases and the J gene lost 4 bases, with 12 bases spanning the gap. There are 13 residues in the CDR3. CDR1 is WNHNN, CDR2 SYGVQD, per germline (reference sequence).

This sequence joins TRBV7-8 and TRBJ2-7; D possibly corresponds to TRBD1 (6 bases). This CDR3 contains 15 residues. V gave up 1 base and J gave up 2 bases, with 12 bases separating them. The germline gives CDR1 SGHVS, CDR2 FQNEAQ. CDR3 DNA sequence: TGTGCCAGCAGCTTAGTATCCAAGGGGGCCTACGAGCAGTACTTC. This translates into CASSLVSKGAYEQYF.

This clone has only a few counts. The rearrangement links TRBV11-2 to TRBJ2-2, with 9 nucleotides matching TRBD2. This CDR3 region has 16 residues. Germline CDR1 and CDR2: SGHAT and FQNNGV. The junction had 10 bases not matched to a gene; V was cut back by 7 bases and J by 4 bases. CDR3 DNA sequence: TGTGCCAGCACCCACGGTCTGCGGGAGGGCACCGGGGAGCTGTTTTTT. Its translation: CASTHGLREGTGELFF.

The rearrangement joins TRBV11-2 to TRBJ2-7, with 9 bases fitting TRBD1. After removal of 4 bases from V and 1 base from J, the junction contained 2 bases not matched to a gene. The germline gives CDR1 SGHAT, CDR2 FQNNGV. The CDR3 loop spans 14 amino acids. The CDR3 is CASSSGTGSYEQYF. In nucleotides, the CDR3 is TGTGCCAGCAGCTCTGGGACAGGGTCCTACGAGCAGTACTTC.

This chain joins TRBV11-2 and TRBJ1-3; D gene uncertain. The germline V gene encodes CDR1 SGHAT and CDR2 FQNNGV. This CDR3 is 15 amino acids long. V lost 1 base and J lost 2, with 9 bases in between. The CDR3 spells CASSLGPLTGNTIYF. The CDR3 coding sequence is TGTGCCAGCAGCTTAGGTCCCCTTACTGGAAACACCATATATTTT.

This clone was seen ten or more times. Other nucleotide sequences in the sample specify the same CDR3. V and J are TRBV7-3 and TRBJ1-1; the D is unclear. Deletions cut 4 bases from V and 3 bases from J, with 9 bases between. From germline, CDR1 is SGHTA and CDR2 FQGTGA. The CDR3 spans 13 residues. As DNA, the CDR3 is TGTGCCAGCAGCTCCCAGCGGGACACTGAAGCTTTCTTT. Amino acid sequence: CASSSQRDTEAFF.

This clone was recorded only once. V and J are TRBV7-9 and TRBJ2-7, with unresolved D. The CDR3 has 15 amino acids. V dropped 2 bases and J dropped 3 bases, with 14 bases sitting between them. Germline assignment: CDR1 SEHNR and CDR2 FQNEAQ (reference sequence). CDR3 DNA: TGTGCCAGCAGCTTATCGAGGCAGGCCAACTACGAGCAGTACTTC. Translating gives CASSLSRQANYEQYF. The full variable domain, its missing parts supplied by reference TRBV7-9 and TRBJ2-7, is DTGVSQNPRHKITKRGQNVTFRCDPISEHNRLYWYRQTLGQGPEFLTYFQNEAQLEKSRLLSDRFSAERPKGSFSTLEIQRTEQGDSAMYLCASSLSRQANYEQYFGPGTRLTVT.

The chain combines TRBV5-6 with TRBJ1-1; D not certain. Germline V CDR1 and CDR2: SGHDT, YYEEEE. V lost 4 bases and J lost 5, with 6 bases in between. CDR3 length: 11 residues. This CDR3 is CASSRRTEAFF. DNA for the CDR3: TGTGCCAGCAGCCGTCGGACTGAAGCTTTCTTT.

The V gene is TRBV5-1, the J gene TRBJ2-3; TRBD2 aligns across 8 bases. CDR3 length: 16 residues. CDR1 and CDR2 from the germline V gene are SGHRS and YFSETQ. Trimming removed 2 bases from V and 2 bases from J; junction bases left unmatched: 7. This CDR3 reads CASSFGAGGNTDTQYF. The CDR3 DNA reads as TGCGCCAGCAGCTTCGGGGCGGGGGGCAACACAGATACGCAGTATTTT.

Only a few counts were recorded for this clone. The chain couples TRBV15 to TRBJ2-7; possibly TRBD2 for D (7 bases). The ends were cut back, 0 bases at V and 6 bases at J, with 12 bases in the middle. Germline values: CDR1 LNHNV, CDR2 YYDKDF (reference sequence). The CDR3 has 14 residues. The CDR3 region is CATSRDGGRTEQYF. CDR3 DNA sequence: TGTGCCACCAGCAGAGACGGGGGGCGCACCGAGCAGTACTTC.

This chain uses TRBV11-2 with TRBJ1-4, with D unresolved. Germline V gene sequence: CDR1 SGHAT, CDR2 FQNNGV. Between the trimmed V and J ends, which lost 4 bases and 9 bases, there was a span of 9 bases. This CDR3 has 12 amino acids. CDR3 region: CASSSRAQKLFF. Here the CDR3 DNA reads TGTGCCAGCAGCTCTAGGGCGCAAAAACTGTTTTTT.

V gene TRBV10-1 combines with J gene TRBJ2-4; TRBD2 matches 9 bases. There are 18 residues in the CDR3. The germline V gene has CDR1 WNHNN and CDR2 SYGVQD (reference sequence). V dropped 6 bases and J dropped 1; count of bases not matched to a gene: 13. Written as DNA, the CDR3 is TGCGCCAGCAGCAACGGGACTAGCACTTGGGGGGCCAAAAACATTCAGTACTTC. Translation gives CASSNGTSTWGAKNIQYF.

This chain joins TRBV11-2 and TRBJ2-7; no reliable D call. The CDR3 covers 12 residues. V dropped 4 bases and J dropped 3 bases, with 7 bases sitting between them. Germline CDR1 reads SGHAT; CDR2 reads FQNNGV. CDR3 residues: CASSSSGYEQYF. CDR3 nucleotide sequence: TGTGCCAGCAGCTCCTCAGGCTACGAGCAGTACTTC.